Listed below are T cell receptor beta chains from one sample, sequenced in a study of follicular helper T cells after annual influenza vaccination. TCRdb keeps only in-frame clones here, not all; method: immunoSEQ multiplex PCR. This table has around 9,000 clones, 80% to 85% appearing once. The starting material was CXCR5- memory CD4+ T cells sorted from blood, obtained 7 days after influenza vaccination. These receptors came from an adult who received the influenza vaccine. Each CDR3 is given with its conserved first and last residue. The D gene is left open where the match is weak. Expanded clones get a size class; other rows say once, few or many, or leave the size out.

j_call clone_size cdr3_length v_call d_call cdr3_nt cdr3_aa
TRBJ2-1 . 16 TRBV28 TRBD2 TGTGCCAGCAGGCTAGCGGGAGGGCGATCCTACAATGAGCAGTTCTTC CASRLAGGRSYNEQFF
TRBJ1-1 . 10 TRBV5-1 . TGCGCCAGCAGTCTTGCTGAAGCTTTCTTT CASSLAEAFF
TRBJ2-1 . 12 TRBV27 . TGTGCCAGCAGTTTATCCCGCCATGAGCAGTTCTTC CASSLSRHEQFF
TRBJ2-1 . 14 TRBV7-9 . TGTGCCAGCAGCTTTCGGGACTCCTACAATGAGCAGTTCTTC CASSFRDSYNEQFF
TRBJ1-2 . 14 TRBV6-5 TRBD1 TGTGCCAGCAGTTACGACAGGGGAGTTGGTGGCTACACCTTC CASSYDRGVGGYTF
TRBJ2-1 . 16 TRBV4-3 TRBD2 TGCGCCAGCAGCCAAGGGTTATTAGCGGGAGCCAATGAGCAGTTCTTC CASSQGLLAGANEQFF
TRBJ2-3 . 15 TRBV7-2 . TGTGCCAGCAGCTTGGACCCCGCCCTAACAGATACGCAGTATTTT CASSLDPALTDTQYF
TRBJ1-6 . 15 TRBV30 . TGTGCCTGGACTTTACCAGGTCCCAGCAATTCACCCCTCCACTTT CAWTLPGPSNSPLHF
TRBJ2-5 . 14 TRBV5-4 . TGTGCCAGCAGCTTGGACCCCGGAGCAGAGACCCAGTACTTC CASSLDPGAETQYF
TRBJ2-7 . 13 TRBV5-8 . TGTGCCAGCAGCTCCCAGGGGGGAGACGAGCAGTACTTC CASSSQGGDEQYF
TRBJ1-2 . 14 TRBV7-2 . TGTGCCAGCAGTCCTCGGTGGGCAGACGCTGGCTACACCTTC CASSPRWADAGYTF
TRBJ2-2 . 15 TRBV7-2 . TGTGCCAGCAGCTTAGCTCGACCCCCCGCCGGGGAGCTGTTTTTT CASSLARPPAGELFF
TRBJ2-5 . 13 TRBV10-3 TRBD2 TGTGCCATCAGTGGCGTGGGGGGGGAGACCCAGTACTTC CAISGVGGETQYF
TRBJ1-2 . 11 TRBV20-1 TRBD1 TGCAGTGCAAACCCCGGGACAGGGAACACCTTC CSANPGTGNTF
TRBJ2-6 . 17 TRBV5-4 . TGTGCCAGCAGCTTGGTCCAGTTCCCCTCTGGGGCCAACGTCCTGACTTTC CASSLVQFPSGANVLTF
TRBJ2-5 . 15 TRBV28 TRBD1 TGTGCCAGCAGTAGACAGGGCTTAGAATCAGAGACCCAGTACTTC CASSRQGLESETQYF
TRBJ1-1 . 13 TRBV7-6 . TGTGCCAGCAGCTTAGACAGGAACACTGAAGCTTTCTTT CASSLDRNTEAFF
TRBJ2-5 . 13 TRBV7-9 . TGTGCCAGCAGCAGACCGGTGAAGACAACCCAGTACTTC CASSRPVKTTQYF
TRBJ2-7 . 13 TRBV7-3 . TGTGCCAGCAGCTTATCCCCCCGGACGGATCAGTACTTC CASSLSPRTDQYF
TRBJ2-1 . 16 TRBV9 TRBD2 TGTGCCAGCAGCGCTTTGACTAGCGGGGGAACCGCTGAGCAGTTCTTC CASSALTSGGTAEQFF
TRBJ2-3 . 15 TRBV27 TRBD2 TGTGCCAGCAGTTTACGGACTAGGGGCACAGATACGCAGTATTTT CASSLRTRGTDTQYF
TRBJ2-5 . 13 TRBV7-6 . TGTGCCAGCAGCACCGGACAGCGTGAGACTCAGTACTTC CASSTGQRETQYF
TRBJ2-3 . 14 TRBV6-1 . TGTGCCAGCAGTGAAATTGGTAGCACAGATACGCAGTATTTT CASSEIGSTDTQYF
TRBJ2-3 once 15 TRBV9 TRBD2 TGTGCCAGCAGCGTAGGGTCCAGCGGGGGAAATACGCAGTATTTT CASSVGSSGGNTQYF
TRBJ2-5 once 15 TRBV6-1 . TGTGCCAGCAGTGAATTCGGGAGTCGTGGGGAGACCCAGTACTTC CASSEFGSRGETQYF
TRBJ1-1 . 14 TRBV4-3 . TGCGCCAGCAGCTTAACAACAGGGAGGAAAGAAGCTTTCTTT CASSLTTGRKEAFF
TRBJ2-7 once 14 TRBV30 . TGTGCCTGGAGGGCCCTCGGACCGGTCGTCGAGCAGTACTTC CAWRALGPVVEQYF
TRBJ1-2 . 13 TRBV15 TRBD1 TGTGCCACCAGCACGGACAGGGGATTGGGCTACACCTTC CATSTDRGLGYTF
TRBJ2-7 few 17 TRBV7-9 TRBD1 TGTGCCAGCAGCCTCAGCCTTGGGGGGACAGGGCGGGCCGAGCAGTACTTC CASSLSLGGTGRAEQYF
TRBJ1-1 . 14 TRBV9 . TGTGCCAGCAGCGTAAGGGGCGAAGGAACTGAAGCTTTCTTT CASSVRGEGTEAFF
TRBJ2-3 . 17 TRBV10-1 TRBD2 TGCGCCAGCAGTGAAGGGACTAGCGGGAGGATCACAGATACGCAGTATTTT CASSEGTSGRITDTQYF
TRBJ2-5 . 14 TRBV7-2 TRBD1 TGTGCCAGCAGCGCATCAGGGGGCCAAGAGACCCAGTACTTC CASSASGGQETQYF
TRBJ2-3 few 12 TRBV2 . TGTGCCAGCAGTCCTAGCACAGATACGCAGTATTTT CASSPSTDTQYF
TRBJ2-1 . 14 TRBV15 . TGTGCCACCAGCAGAGAGTTCGCAGGCAATGAGCAGTTCTTC CATSREFAGNEQFF
TRBJ1-5 once 16 TRBV25-1 TRBD1 TGTGCCAGCAGTGGCAAGACAGGGGGCATCGGGCAGCCCCAGCATTTT CASSGKTGGIGQPQHF
TRBJ1-2 . 14 TRBV6-1 . TGTGCCAGCAGTGAATATGGAACGGACTATGGCTACACCTTC CASSEYGTDYGYTF
TRBJ2-7 . 16 TRBV21-1 . TGTGCCAGCAGCCGACTCATAGCACACGTGTTAGACGAGCAGTACTTC CASSRLIAHVLDEQYF
TRBJ2-1 . 17 TRBV6-4 TRBD2 TGTGCCAGCAGGGGGAGCGGGGGCCGGAGCTCCTACAATGAGCAGTTCTTC CASRGSGGRSSYNEQFF
TRBJ1-2 . 15 TRBV6-5 . TGTGCCAGCAGTTACTCCGACGGAATGGGGTATGGCTACACCTTC CASSYSDGMGYGYTF
TRBJ2-7 few 15 TRBV6-5 . TGTGCCACCCGTCCCAGGTCTACCGTCTTGTACGAGCAGTACTTC CATRPRSTVLYEQYF
TRBJ2-3 . 12 TRBV18 . TGTGCCAGCTCAGACCTTGTAGATACGCAGTATTTT CASSDLVDTQYF
TRBJ1-2 . 15 TRBV28 . TGTGCCAGCAGTTTTCAAGGGCGCGGAGGCTATGGCTACACCTTC CASSFQGRGGYGYTF
TRBJ2-1 . 16 TRBV7-7 . TGTGCTAGCAGCTCGGGGGCCGGTAGCTCCTACAATGAGCAGTTCTTC CASSSGAGSSYNEQFF
TRBJ2-1 . 14 TRBV7-9 . TGTGCCAGCAGCCCAACCCGGGGTGGGAATGAGCAGTTCTTC CASSPTRGGNEQFF
TRBJ1-4 . 15 TRBV2 . TGTGCCAGCTTAGCGGGAGCCTCAACTAATGAAAAACTGTTTTTT CASLAGASTNEKLFF
TRBJ2-2 . 17 TRBV18 TRBD2 TGTGCCAGCTCACCACAAGGACTAGCGGGGAACACCGGGGAGCTGTTTTTT CASSPQGLAGNTGELFF
TRBJ2-3 . 13 TRBV2 . TGTGCCAGCAGTGCAGGGGGCACAGATACGCAGTATTTT CASSAGGTDTQYF
TRBJ1-3 . 18 TRBV7-7 . TGTGCTAGCAGCCCCCATTCCCCCGGGTCTCAAGCTGGAAACACCATATATTTT CASSPHSPGSQAGNTIYF
TRBJ1-1 . 17 TRBV28 . TGTGCCAGCAGTCCCCCCGGTGGGGGAACCTTGATGGCTGAAGCTTTCTTT CASSPPGGGTLMAEAFF
TRBJ2-1 once 12 TRBV18 . TGTGCCAGCTCACGGGCCGGGGATGAGCAGTTCTTC CASSRAGDEQFF
TRBJ2-7 . 16 TRBV7-8 . TGTGCCAGCAGCTTAGAAGCCGGGACTGGGACCTACGAGCAGTACTTC CASSLEAGTGTYEQYF
TRBJ1-1 . 14 TRBV19 . TGTGCCAGTAGTATAGACCGGGATTTCACTGAAGCTTTCTTT CASSIDRDFTEAFF